This T cell receptor beta chain is from a study of T cell repertoires in aging, cancer and after chemotherapy. Trimming took 3 bases from V and 8 from J, leaving 7 bases between them. The length of the CDR3 is 11 residues. Germline V gene data show CDR1 as LNHDA and CDR2 as SQIVND (reference sequence). TCR beta rearrangements were amplified from peripheral blood genomic DNA. This clonotype is termed medium-sized. Its antigen is unknown. Whole-study results and caveats: Median generation probability rose over the chemotherapy interval in each cancer cohort, suggesting rebound thymic output.

TRB rearrangements spanning V, D and J were amplified using mixed TRB-A/B primers. Each CDR3 protein gets one entry after TCRdb re-called the multiplex PCR reads with MiXCR. The table records thousands of distinct CDR3 sequences, roughly 32% of them present only once. This sequence was found in a human donor in good health. Sample: blood. The rearrangement joins TRBV19 to TRBJ1-1; D perhaps matches TRBD1 (6 bases). CDR3 in amino acids: CASSIGQEAFF. DNA for the CDR3: TGTGCCAGTAGTATTGGACAGGAAGCTTTCTTT.